The clone carrying this T cell receptor beta chain was recorded many times. Its antigen remains unknown. This sample was included in a study of T-cell reconstitution after alpha-beta-depleted transplantation in children. A library of TCRbeta sequences, prepared with unique molecular identifiers, was generated. TCRdb used MiXCR to reprocess the PCR reads, holding one entry per CDR3 protein. The sample has roughly 200,000 distinct CDR3 sequences; approximately 8.4% are singletons. Trimming cost V 2 bases and J 8 bases, with 5 bases left between them. The CDR3 is 11 residues long. Findings and limits, study-wide: Surviving thymic progenitors and recipient T cells were the source of high TCRbeta diversity at day 60 in some patients. The main origin of T-cell counts and diversity one year after transplant was newly produced T cells.

J is TRBJ2-3 and V is TRBV12-3 or TRBV12-4; D gene uncertain. The sequences come from PBMCs, mostly from graft donor cells, collected 360 days after TCRalphabeta/CD19-depleted stem cell transplant. This TCR was recovered from a male patient between 2 and 15 years old who had a stem cell transplant for acute myeloid leukemia, so the T cells may come from the graft donor. CDR3 coding DNA: TGTGCCAGCAGTTTATTTGGTACGCAGTATTTT. Translating it yields CASSLFGTQYF.